This T cell receptor (beta chain) was sequenced in a study of cytomegalovirus exposure and HLA in healthy donors. Study-wide context: An early data release held approximately 85 million unique TCRs from HLA-typed donors. The study placed roughly four fifths of its approximately 430 genotyped donors in the Caucasian-associated ancestry cluster.

The germline V and J ends were trimmed by 3 bases and 4 bases, with 12 bases remaining between them. This CDR3 is built from 14 residues. Germline lookup yields CDR1 SGHTA and CDR2 FQGNSA. General study findings and limits: Per published reports, the classifier diagnosed cytomegalovirus status with high specificity and sensitivity.

This clone was observed once. Its antigen is unidentified. Researchers ran the PCR with 60 Vbeta and 13 Jbeta primers. Libraries were prepared by immunoSEQ multiplex PCR; TCRdb keeps only in-frame clonotypes and omits some of them. This table has about 140,000 clones, around 79% appearing once. The chain recombines TRBV7-2 with TRBJ1-1, with D possibly being TRBD1 (6 bases). What was sequenced was PBMCs. The receptor was isolated from a man younger than 35 in good health and CMV-seronegative. Here the CDR3 DNA reads TGTGCCAGCAGCTTTTCTCAGGGGCCCACTGAAGCTTTCTTT. Amino acid sequence: CASSFSQGPTEAFF. The full variable domain, with the rest looked up from reference TRBV7-2 and TRBJ1-1, is GAGVSQSPSNKVTEKGKDVELRCDPISGHTALYWYRQSLGQGLEFLIYFQGNSAPDKSGLPSDRFSAERTGGSVSTLTIQRTQQEDSAVYLCASSFSQGPTEAFFGQGTRLTVV.